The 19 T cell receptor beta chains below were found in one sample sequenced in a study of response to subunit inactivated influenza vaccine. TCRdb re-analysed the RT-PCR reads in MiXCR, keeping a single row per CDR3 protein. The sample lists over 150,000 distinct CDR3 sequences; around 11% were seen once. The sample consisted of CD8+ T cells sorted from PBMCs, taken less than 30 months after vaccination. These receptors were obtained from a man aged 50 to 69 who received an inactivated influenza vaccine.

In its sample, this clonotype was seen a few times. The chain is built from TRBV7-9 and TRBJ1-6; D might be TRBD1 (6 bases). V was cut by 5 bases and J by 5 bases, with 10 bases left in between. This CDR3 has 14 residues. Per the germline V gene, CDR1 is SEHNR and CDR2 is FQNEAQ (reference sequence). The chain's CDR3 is CASSPWDNNSPLHF. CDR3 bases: TGTGCCAGCAGCCCCTGGGACAATAATTCACCCCTCCACTTT.

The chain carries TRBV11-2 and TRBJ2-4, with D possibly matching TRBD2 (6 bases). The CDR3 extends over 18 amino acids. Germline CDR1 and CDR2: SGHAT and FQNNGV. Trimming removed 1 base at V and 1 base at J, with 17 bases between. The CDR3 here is CASSLGVDPRGAKNIQYF. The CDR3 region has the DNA TGTGCCAGCAGCTTAGGGGTTGACCCCCGGGGGGCCAAAAACATTCAGTACTTC.

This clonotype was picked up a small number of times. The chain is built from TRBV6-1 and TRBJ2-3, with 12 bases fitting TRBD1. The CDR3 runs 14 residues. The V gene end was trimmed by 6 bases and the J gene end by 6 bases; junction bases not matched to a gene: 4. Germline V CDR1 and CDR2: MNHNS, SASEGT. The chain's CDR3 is CASSRDRGPDTQYF. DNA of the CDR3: TGTGCCAGCAGCCGGGACAGGGGGCCGGATACGCAGTATTTT.

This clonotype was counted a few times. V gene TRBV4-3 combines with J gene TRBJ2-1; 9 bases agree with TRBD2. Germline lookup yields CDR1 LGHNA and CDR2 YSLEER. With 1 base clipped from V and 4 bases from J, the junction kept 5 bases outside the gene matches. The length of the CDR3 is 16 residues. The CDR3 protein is CASSQVLGLAYNEQFF. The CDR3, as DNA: TGCGCCAGCAGCCAAGTTCTCGGACTAGCGTACAATGAGCAGTTCTTC.

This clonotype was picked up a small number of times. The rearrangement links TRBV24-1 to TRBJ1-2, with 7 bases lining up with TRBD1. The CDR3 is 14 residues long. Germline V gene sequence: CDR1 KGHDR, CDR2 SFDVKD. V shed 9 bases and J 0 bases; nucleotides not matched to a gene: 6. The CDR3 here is CATSGQDSNYGYTF. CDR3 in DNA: TGTGCCACCTCTGGACAGGACTCTAACTATGGCTACACCTTC.

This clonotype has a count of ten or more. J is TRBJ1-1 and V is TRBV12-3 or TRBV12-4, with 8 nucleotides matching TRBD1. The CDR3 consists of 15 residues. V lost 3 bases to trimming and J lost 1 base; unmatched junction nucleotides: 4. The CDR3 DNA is TGTGCCAGCAGTTTCTCCGGGACAGGGAACACTGAAGCTTTCTTT. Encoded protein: CASSFSGTGNTEAFF.

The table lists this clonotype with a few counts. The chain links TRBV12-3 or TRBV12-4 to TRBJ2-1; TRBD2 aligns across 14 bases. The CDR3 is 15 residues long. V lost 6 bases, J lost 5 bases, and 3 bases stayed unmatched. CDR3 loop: CASRRGLAGDNEQFF. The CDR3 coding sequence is TGTGCCAGCAGACGGGGACTAGCGGGAGACAATGAGCAGTTCTTC.

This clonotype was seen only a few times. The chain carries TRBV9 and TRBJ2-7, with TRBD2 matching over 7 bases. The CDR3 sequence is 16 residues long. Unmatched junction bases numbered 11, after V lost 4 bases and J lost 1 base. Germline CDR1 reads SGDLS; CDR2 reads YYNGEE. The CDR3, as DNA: TGTGCCAGCAGCTCTGGGGGGGGGAGACCATCCTACGAGCAGTACTTC. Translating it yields CASSSGGGRPSYEQYF. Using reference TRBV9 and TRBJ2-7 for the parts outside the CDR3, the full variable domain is DSGVTQTPKHLITATGQRVTLRCSPRSGDLSVYWYQQSLDQGLQFLIQYYNGEERAKGNILERFSAQQFPDLHSELNLSSLELGDSALYFCASSSGGGRPSYEQYFGPGTRLTVT.

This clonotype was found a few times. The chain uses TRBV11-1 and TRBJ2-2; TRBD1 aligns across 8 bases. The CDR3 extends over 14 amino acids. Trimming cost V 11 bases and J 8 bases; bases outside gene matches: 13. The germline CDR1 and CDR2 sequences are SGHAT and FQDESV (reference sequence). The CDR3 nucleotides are TGTGCCTCTACCCAGGGGGCCTTCGGAGGGGAGCTGTTTTTT. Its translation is CASTQGAFGGELFF. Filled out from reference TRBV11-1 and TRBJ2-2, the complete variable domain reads EAEVAQSPRYKITEKSQAVAFWCDPISGHATLYWYRQILGQGPELLVQFQDESVVDDSQLPKDRFSAERLKGVDSTLKIQPAELGDSAMYLCASTQGAFGGELFFGEGSRLTVL.

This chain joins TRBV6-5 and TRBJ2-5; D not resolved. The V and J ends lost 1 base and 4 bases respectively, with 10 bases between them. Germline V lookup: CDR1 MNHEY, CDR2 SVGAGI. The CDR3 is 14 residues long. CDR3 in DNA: TGTGCCAGCAGTTACTTCCGGTGGGGAGAGACCCAGTACTTC. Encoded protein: CASSYFRWGETQYF.

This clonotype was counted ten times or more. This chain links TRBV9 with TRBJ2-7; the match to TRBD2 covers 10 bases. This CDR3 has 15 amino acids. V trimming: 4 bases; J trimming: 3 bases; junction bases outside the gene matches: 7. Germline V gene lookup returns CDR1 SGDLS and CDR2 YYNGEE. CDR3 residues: CASSITSGAYYEQYF. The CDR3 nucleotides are TGTGCCAGCAGCATAACTAGCGGGGCCTACTACGAGCAGTACTTC.

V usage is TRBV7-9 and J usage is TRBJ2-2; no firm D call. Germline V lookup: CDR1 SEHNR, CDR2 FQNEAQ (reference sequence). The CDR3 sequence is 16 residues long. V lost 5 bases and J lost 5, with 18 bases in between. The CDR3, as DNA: TGTGCCAGCAGCAACCTCCAGTCCGTGGGGACCGGGGAGCTGTTTTTT. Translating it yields CASSNLQSVGTGELFF.

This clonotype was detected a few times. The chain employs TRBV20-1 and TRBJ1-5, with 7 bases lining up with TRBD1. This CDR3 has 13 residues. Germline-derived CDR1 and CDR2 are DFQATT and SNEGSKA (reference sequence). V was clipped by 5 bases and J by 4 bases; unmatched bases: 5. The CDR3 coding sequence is TGCAGTGCTTTAACGACAGGGAATCAGCCCCAGCATTTT. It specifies CSALTTGNQPQHF.

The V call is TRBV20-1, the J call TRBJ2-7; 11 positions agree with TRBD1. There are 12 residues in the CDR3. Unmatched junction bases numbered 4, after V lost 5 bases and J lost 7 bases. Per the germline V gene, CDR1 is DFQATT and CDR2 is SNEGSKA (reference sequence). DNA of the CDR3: TGCAGTGCTCGCGGGACAGGGGGTGAGCAGTACTTC. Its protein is CSARGTGGEQYF.

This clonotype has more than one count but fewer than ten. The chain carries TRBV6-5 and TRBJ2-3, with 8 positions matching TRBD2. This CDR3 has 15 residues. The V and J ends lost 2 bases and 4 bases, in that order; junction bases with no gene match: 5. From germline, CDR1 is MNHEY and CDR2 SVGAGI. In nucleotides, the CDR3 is TGTGCCAGCAGTTACCAAGCGGGAGCCTCAGATACGCAGTATTTT. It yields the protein CASSYQAGASDTQYF.

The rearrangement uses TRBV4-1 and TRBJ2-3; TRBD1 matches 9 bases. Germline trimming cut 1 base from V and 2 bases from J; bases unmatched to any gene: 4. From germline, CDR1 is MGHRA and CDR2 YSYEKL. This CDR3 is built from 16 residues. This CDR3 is CASSQAGTGYTDTQYF. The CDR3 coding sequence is TGCGCCAGCAGCCAAGCCGGGACAGGGTACACAGATACGCAGTATTTT.

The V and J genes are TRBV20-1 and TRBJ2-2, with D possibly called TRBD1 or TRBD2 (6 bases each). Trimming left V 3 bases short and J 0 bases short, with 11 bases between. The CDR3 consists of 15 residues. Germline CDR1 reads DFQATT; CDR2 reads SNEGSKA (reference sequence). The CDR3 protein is CSARGGLANTGELFF. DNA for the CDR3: TGCAGTGCTAGGGGGGGCCTCGCGAACACCGGGGAGCTGTTTTTT.

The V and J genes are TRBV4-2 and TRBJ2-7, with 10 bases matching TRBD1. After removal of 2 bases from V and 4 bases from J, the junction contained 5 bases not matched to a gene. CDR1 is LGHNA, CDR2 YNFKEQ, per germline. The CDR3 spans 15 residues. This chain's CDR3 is CASSQPGQGTYEQYF. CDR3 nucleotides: TGTGCCAGCAGCCAACCGGGACAGGGGACGTACGAGCAGTACTTC.

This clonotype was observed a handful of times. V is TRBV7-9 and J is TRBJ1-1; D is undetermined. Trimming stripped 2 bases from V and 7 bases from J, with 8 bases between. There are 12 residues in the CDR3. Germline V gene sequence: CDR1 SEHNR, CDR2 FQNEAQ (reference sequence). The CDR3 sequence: CASSLFPGEAFF. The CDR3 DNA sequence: TGTGCCAGCAGCTTATTTCCAGGTGAAGCTTTCTTT. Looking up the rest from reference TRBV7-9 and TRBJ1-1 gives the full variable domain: DTGVSQNPRHKITKRGQNVTFRCDPISEHNRLYWYRQTLGQGPEFLTYFQNEAQLEKSRLLSDRFSAERPKGSFSTLEIQRTEQGDSAMYLCASSLFPGEAFFGQGTRLTVV.